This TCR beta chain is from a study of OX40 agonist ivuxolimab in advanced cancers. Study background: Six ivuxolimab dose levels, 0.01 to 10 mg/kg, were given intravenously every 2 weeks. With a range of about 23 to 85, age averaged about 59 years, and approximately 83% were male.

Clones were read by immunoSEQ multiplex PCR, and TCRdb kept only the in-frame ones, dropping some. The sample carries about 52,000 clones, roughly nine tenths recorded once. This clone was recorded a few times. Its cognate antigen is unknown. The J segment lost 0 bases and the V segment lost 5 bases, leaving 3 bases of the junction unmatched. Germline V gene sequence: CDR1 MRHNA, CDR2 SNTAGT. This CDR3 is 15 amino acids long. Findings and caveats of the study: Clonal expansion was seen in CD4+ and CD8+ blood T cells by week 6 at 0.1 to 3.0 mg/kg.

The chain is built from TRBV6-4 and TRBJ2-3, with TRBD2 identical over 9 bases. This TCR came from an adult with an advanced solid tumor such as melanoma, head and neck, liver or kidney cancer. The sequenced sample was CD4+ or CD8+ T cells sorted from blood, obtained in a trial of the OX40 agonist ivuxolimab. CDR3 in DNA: TGTGCCAGCAGTCCCGGGACTAGCAGCACAGATACGCAGTATTTT. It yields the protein CASSPGTSSTDTQYF.